The 8 T cell receptor beta chains listed next were all sequenced from one sample in a study of T cell responses to AZD1222 COVID-19 vaccine. The data were produced by immunoSEQ multiplex PCR, yet TCRdb's version contains in-frame clones alone and is incomplete. The data contain 150,000 to 200,000 clones, around 90% of them singletons. The sequenced sample was peripheral blood, obtained on day 0 of AZD1222 vaccination. All receptors come from an adult in good health.

This CDR3 reads CASSSRLRKLFF. The CDR3 bases are TGTGCCAGCAGCTCCCGTCTTCGAAAACTGTTTTTT. V gene TRBV11-2 combines with J gene TRBJ1-4; D ambiguous. Germline V lookup: CDR1 SGHAT, CDR2 FQNNGV. This CDR3 contains 12 residues. The germline V and J ends were trimmed by 4 bases and 10 bases, with 10 bases remaining between them.

The chain is built from TRBV7-9 and TRBJ2-1, with D unresolved. Trimming pared 2 bases from V and 4 bases from J, leaving 12 bases between. Looked up from germline, CDR1 is SEHNR and CDR2 is FQNEAQ (reference sequence). The CDR3 has 15 amino acids. In DNA form, the CDR3 reads TGTGCCAGCAGCTTACAGGAGAACCTTTACAATGAGCAGTTCTTC. Protein: CASSLQENLYNEQFF.

The gene calls are TRBV10-3 and TRBJ1-5; no reliable D call. The CDR3 runs 14 residues. V lost 9 bases to trimming and J lost 1 base, with 13 bases between them. Germline V gene data show CDR1 as ENHRY and CDR2 as SYGVKD. CDR3 loop: CAIRAETSNQPQHF. The CDR3 region has the DNA TGTGCCATACGGGCCGAAACGAGCAATCAGCCCCAGCATTTT.

The chain couples TRBV5-8 to TRBJ1-1; unclear D gene. Germline V gene lookup returns CDR1 SGHTS and CDR2 YDEGEE. The length of the CDR3 is 13 residues. The germline V and J ends were trimmed by 1 base and 3 bases, with 7 bases remaining between them. Here the CDR3 reads CASSLNGYTEAFF. CDR3 bases: TGTGCCAGCAGCTTGAACGGGTACACTGAAGCTTTCTTT.

The V and J genes are TRBV5-1 and TRBJ2-2; D remains ambiguous. The CDR3 totals 13 residues. Germline CDR1 and CDR2: SGHRS and YFSETQ. V lost 0 bases, J lost 2 bases, and 2 bases lay in between. CDR3 sequence (DNA): TGCGCCAGCAGCTTGGCTAACACCGGGGAGCTGTTTTTT. Protein product: CASSLANTGELFF.

This chain joins TRBV11-2 and TRBJ2-4; 7 bases match TRBD2. After removal of 4 bases from V and 0 bases from J, the junction contained 6 bases not matched to a gene. This CDR3 has 16 amino acids. Looked up from germline, CDR1 is SGHAT and CDR2 is FQNNGV. This CDR3 is CASSSTGGLAKNIQYF. CDR3 nucleotides: TGTGCCAGCAGCTCCACGGGGGGACTAGCCAAAAACATTCAGTACTTC.

This clone was counted a single time. The V gene is TRBV4-3, the J gene TRBJ1-2, with 7 bases lining up with TRBD1. Looked up from germline, CDR1 is LGHNA and CDR2 is YSLEER. Trimming at V came to 3 bases and at J to 1 base, leaving 11 bases not matched to a gene. The CDR3 has 17 amino acids. CDR3: CASSQFPTGNDNYGYTF. CDR3 in DNA: TGCGCCAGCAGCCAGTTCCCGACAGGGAATGATAACTATGGCTACACCTTC.

The chain recombines TRBV28 with TRBJ2-7; D call uncertain. The CDR3 runs to 12 residues. Germline V CDR1 and CDR2: MDHEN, SYDVKM. Trimming shortened V by 6 bases and J by 9 bases, and 15 bases separated the two germline ends. The CDR3 DNA reads as TGTGCCAGCAGCCCGGGCCCCCTGGGGCAGTACTTC. Translating gives CASSPGPLGQYF.